This T cell receptor (beta chain) was found in a study of read filtering for tumor transcriptome and immune sequencing. Study details: After DNase treatment, RNA was made into whole-transcriptome libraries. Findings and limits, study-wide: Approximately 82% of IR-seq clonotypes had one read, totaling around 3.5% of reads; RNA-seq: 74.6% and 44.6%.

V shed 0 bases and J shed 7 bases, with 15 bases lying between them. The CDR3 length is 15 residues. This library used roughly 430 ng RNA and molecular barcoded adaptors spanning alpha/delta and beta/gamma chains. MiXCR, applied by TCRdb to the reads, yields one record per CDR3 protein. Of roughly 61,000 distinct CDR3 sequences in the sample, about 12% were seen once. Bone marrow was sampled from every patient at the time of active disease. Note on this clonotype: The antigen is undetermined.

The TCR was taken from a donor at least 40 years old with multiple myeloma. The sample comprised a population of CD138-negative cells sorted from bone marrow. The chain employs TRBV6-7 and TRBJ1-2; D remains unclear. TRBV6-7 is an ORF; its function is uncertain. In nucleotides, the CDR3 is TGTGCCAGCAGTTACTCGAAGGTACGGTGCCCTGGCTACACCTTC. Protein sequence: CASSYSKVRCPGYTF.